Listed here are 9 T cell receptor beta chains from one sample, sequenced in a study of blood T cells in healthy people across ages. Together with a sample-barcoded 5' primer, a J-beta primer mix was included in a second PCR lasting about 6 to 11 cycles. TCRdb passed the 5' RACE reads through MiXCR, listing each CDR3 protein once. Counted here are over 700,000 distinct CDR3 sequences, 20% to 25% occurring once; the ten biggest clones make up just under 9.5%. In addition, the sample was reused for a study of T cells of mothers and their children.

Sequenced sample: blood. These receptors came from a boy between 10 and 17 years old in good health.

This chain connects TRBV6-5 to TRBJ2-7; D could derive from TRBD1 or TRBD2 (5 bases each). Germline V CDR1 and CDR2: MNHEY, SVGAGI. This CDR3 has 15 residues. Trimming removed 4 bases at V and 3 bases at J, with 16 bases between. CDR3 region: CASSSGGPQHYEQYF. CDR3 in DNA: TGTGCCAGCAGTTCTGGGGGACCTCAGCACTACGAGCAGTACTTC.

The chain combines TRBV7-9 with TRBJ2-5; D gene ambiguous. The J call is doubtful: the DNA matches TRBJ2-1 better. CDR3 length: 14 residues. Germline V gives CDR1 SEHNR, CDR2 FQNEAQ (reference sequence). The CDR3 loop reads CASSLVSLDNEQFF. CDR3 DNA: TGTGCCAGCAGCTTGGTCAGCCTAGACAATGAGCAGTTCTTC.

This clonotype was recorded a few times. The CDR3 loop reads CASSLSGQGPEQYF. CDR3 nucleotide sequence: TGTGCCAGCAGCCTCTCGGGACAGGGTCCCGAGCAGTACTTC. The chain uses TRBV11-1 and TRBJ2-5, with 9 bases lining up with TRBD1. The J call may be faulty, since TRBJ2-7 better matches the DNA end. The CDR3 runs to 14 residues. Germline-derived CDR1 and CDR2 are SGHAT and FQDESV (reference sequence).

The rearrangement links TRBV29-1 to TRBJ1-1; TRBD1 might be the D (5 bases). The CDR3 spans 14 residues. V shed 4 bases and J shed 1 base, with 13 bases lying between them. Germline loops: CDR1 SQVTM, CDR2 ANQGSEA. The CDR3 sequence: CSVVVLGTNTEAFF. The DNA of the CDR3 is TGCAGCGTTGTCGTTCTGGGGACGAACACTGAAGCTTTCTTT.

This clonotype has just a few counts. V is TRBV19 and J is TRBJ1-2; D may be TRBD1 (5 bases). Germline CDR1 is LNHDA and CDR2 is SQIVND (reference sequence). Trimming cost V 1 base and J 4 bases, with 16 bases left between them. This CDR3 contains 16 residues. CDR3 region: CASSIVQGSLGYGYTF. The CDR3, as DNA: TGTGCCAGTAGTATAGTCCAGGGTTCCCTAGGCTATGGCTACACCTTC.

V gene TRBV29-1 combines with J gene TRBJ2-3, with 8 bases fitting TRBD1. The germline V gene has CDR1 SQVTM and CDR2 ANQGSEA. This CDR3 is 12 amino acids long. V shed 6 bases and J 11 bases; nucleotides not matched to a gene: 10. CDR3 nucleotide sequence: TGCAGCGTGGCTGGACAGGGCGGCGGGCAGTATTTT. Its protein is CSVAGQGGGQYF.

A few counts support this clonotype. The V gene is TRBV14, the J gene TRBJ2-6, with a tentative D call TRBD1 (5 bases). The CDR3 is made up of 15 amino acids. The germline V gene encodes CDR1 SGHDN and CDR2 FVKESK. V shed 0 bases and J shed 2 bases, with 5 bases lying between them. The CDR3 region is CASSQDRAGANVLTF. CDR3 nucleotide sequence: TGTGCCAGCAGCCAAGACAGGGCTGGGGCCAACGTCCTGACTTTC.

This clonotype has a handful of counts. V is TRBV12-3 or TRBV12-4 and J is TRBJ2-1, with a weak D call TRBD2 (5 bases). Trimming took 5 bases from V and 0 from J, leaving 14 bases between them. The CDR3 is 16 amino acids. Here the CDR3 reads CASSGRGSPSYNEQFF. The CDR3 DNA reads TGTGCCAGCAGTGGACGGGGATCCCCCTCCTACAATGAGCAGTTCTTC.

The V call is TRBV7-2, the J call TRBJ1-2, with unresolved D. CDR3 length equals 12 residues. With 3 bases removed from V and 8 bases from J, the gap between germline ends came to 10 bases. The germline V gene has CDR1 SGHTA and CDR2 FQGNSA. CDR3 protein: CASSLVSLGYTF. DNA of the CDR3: TGTGCCAGCAGCTTGGTCTCCCTCGGCTACACCTTC.